This T cell receptor beta chain was captured in a study of tumor-infiltrating lymphocytes in localized non-small cell lung cancer. Across the study: Patients included smokers and never-smokers with various histologies, some sampled after neoadjuvant chemotherapy. Tumor tissue and non-adjacent uninvolved lung came from each patient. General study points: Different pieces of the same tissue went to different assays, confounding technical variation with intratumor heterogeneity. No link was found between tumor T-cell fraction and recurrence-free survival.

Concerning this clone itself: What it recognizes is unknown.

Produced via immunoSEQ multiplex PCR; TCRdb's table is partial and in-frame only. The sample gives 10,000 to 15,000 clones, roughly 67% of which show up once; approximately 6.7% is in the top ten. Trimming stripped 8 bases from V and 7 bases from J, with 15 bases between. Per germline, CDR1 MNHEY and CDR2 SMNVEV (reference sequence). The CDR3 runs to 13 residues. The clonotype was recovered from a human donor with non-small cell lung cancer. The chain employs TRBV27 and TRBJ2-1; D gene ambiguous. Sequencing was done on a sample of lung tumor tissue. CDR3 in DNA: TGTGCCAGCCGGGCTCTTGGGTTGAATGAGCAGTTCTTC. It encodes CASRALGLNEQFF.